This T cell receptor (beta chain) was retrieved from a study of cytomegalovirus exposure and HLA in healthy donors. Study results and limitations: TCR beta chains numbering some 160 were designated cytomegalovirus-associated. A likely sequencing artifact accounted for one observed cluster of highly shared sequence variants.

The PCR had 60 Vbeta and 13 Jbeta primers. Libraries were prepared by immunoSEQ multiplex PCR; TCRdb keeps only in-frame clonotypes and omits some of them. The profile shows some 170,000 clones, roughly 81% of them singletons. Worth noting for this clone: The antigen is not known.

Sequenced material: PBMCs. This receptor was obtained from a woman aged 45-60 years in good health and CMV-seronegative.

The CDR3 sequence is CASSQRQANTGELFF. CDR3 nucleotides: TGTGCCAGCAGTCAAAGACAGGCAAACACCGGGGAGCTGTTTTTT. This rearrangement joins TRBV7-9 to TRBJ2-2; a weak D match, TRBD1 (6 bases). V lost 6 bases, J lost 2 bases, and 13 bases lay in between. Germline V gene data show CDR1 as SEHNR and CDR2 as FQNEAQ (reference sequence). The CDR3 is 15 residues long.